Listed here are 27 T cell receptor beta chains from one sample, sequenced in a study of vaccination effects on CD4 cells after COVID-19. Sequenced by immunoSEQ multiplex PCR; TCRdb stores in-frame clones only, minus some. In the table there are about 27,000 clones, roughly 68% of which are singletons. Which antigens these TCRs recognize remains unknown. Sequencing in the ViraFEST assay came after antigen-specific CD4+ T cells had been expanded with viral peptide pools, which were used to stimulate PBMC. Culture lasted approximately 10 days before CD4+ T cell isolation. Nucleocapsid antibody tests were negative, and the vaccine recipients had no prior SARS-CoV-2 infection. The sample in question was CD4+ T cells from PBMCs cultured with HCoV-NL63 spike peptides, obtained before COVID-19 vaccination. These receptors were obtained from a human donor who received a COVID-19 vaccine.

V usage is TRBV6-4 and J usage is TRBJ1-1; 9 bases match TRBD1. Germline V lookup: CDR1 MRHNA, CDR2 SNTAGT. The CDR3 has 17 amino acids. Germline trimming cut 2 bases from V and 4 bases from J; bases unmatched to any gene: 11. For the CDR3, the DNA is TGTGCCAGCAGTGACCCCCTGGACAGGGGTGGTAGCACTGAAGCTTTCTTT. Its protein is CASSDPLDRGGSTEAFF.

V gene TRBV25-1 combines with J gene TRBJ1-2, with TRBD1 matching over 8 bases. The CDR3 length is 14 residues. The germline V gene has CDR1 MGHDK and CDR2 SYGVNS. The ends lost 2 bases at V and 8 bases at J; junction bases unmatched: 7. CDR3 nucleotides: TGTGCCAGCAGTGAAGGGACAGGTCTAGGGGGCTACACCTTC. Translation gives CASSEGTGLGGYTF.

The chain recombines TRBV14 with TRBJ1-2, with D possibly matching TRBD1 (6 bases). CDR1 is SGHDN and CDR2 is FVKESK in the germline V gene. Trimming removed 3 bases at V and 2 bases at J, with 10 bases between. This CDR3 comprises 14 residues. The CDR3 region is CASSHNRANYGYTF. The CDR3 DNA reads TGTGCCAGCAGCCATAACAGGGCGAACTATGGCTACACCTTC.

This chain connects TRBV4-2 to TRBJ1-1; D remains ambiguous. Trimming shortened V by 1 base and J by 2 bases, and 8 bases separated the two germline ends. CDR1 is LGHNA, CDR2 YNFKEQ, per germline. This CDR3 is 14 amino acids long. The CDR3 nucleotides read TGTGCCAGCAGCCAAGTTGGCGGCAACACTGAAGCTTTCTTT. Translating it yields CASSQVGGNTEAFF.

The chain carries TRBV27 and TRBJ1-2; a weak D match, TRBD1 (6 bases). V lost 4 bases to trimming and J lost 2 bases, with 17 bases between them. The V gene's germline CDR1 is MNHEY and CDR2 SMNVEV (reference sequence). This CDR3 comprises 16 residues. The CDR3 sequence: CASSWGTGQGNYGYTF. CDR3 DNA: TGTGCCAGCAGTTGGGGGACCGGGCAGGGGAACTATGGCTACACCTTC.

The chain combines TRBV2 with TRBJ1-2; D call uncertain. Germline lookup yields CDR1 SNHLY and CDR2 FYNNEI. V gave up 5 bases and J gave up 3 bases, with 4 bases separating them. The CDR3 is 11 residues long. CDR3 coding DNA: TGTGCCAGCAGTTTTCACTATGGCTACACCTTC. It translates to CASSFHYGYTF.

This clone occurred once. The chain's CDR3 is CASSPSRGRGEKLFF. The CDR3 region has the DNA TGTGCCAGCAGCCCATCTCGGGGGCGCGGTGAAAAACTGTTTTTT. The chain is built from TRBV5-5 and TRBJ1-4; D may be TRBD1 (6 bases). This CDR3 has 15 residues. Trimming pared 4 bases from V and 7 bases from J, leaving 17 bases between. Per the germline V gene, CDR1 is SGHKS and CDR2 is YYEKEE (reference sequence).

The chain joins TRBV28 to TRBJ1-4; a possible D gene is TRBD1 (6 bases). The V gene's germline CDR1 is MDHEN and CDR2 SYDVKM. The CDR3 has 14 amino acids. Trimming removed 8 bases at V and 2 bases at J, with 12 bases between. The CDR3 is CASPPGATNEKLFF. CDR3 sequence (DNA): TGTGCCAGCCCTCCAGGGGCGACTAATGAAAAACTGTTTTTT.

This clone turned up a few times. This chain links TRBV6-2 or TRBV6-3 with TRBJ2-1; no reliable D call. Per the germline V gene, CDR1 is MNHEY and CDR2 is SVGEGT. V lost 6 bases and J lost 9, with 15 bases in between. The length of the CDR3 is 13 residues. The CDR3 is CASSRYKGFEQFF. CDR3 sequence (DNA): TGTGCCAGCAGCCGATATAAGGGTTTTGAGCAGTTCTTC.

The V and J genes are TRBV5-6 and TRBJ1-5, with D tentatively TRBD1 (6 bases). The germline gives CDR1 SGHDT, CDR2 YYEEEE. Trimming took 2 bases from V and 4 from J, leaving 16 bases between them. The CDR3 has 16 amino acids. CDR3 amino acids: CASSLNTGRQNQPQHF. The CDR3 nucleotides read TGTGCCAGCAGCTTAAACACAGGGAGGCAGAATCAGCCCCAGCATTTT.

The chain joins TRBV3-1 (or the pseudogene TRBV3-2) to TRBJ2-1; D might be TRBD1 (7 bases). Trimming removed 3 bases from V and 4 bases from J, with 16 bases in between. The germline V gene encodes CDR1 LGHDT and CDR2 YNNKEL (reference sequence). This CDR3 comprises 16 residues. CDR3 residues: CASSQAGQLKYNEQFF. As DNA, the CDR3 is TGTGCCAGCAGCCAGGCGGGACAGCTAAAATACAATGAGCAGTTCTTC.

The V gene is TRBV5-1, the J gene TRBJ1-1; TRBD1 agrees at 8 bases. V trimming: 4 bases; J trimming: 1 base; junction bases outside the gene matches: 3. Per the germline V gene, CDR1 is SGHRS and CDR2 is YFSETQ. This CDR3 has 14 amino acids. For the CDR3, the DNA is TGCGCCAGCAGCCCAGGGGGCTCGAACACTGAAGCTTTCTTT. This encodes CASSPGGSNTEAFF.

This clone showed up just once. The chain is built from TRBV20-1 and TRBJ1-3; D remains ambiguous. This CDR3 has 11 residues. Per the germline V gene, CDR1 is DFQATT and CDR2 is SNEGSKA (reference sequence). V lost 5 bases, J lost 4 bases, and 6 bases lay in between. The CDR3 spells CSALKGNTIYF. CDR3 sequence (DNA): TGCAGTGCTCTCAAAGGAAACACCATATATTTT.

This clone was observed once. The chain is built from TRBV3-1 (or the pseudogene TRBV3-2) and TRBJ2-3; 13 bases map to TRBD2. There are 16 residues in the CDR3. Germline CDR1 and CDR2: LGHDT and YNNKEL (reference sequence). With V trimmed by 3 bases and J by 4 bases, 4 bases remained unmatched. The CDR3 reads CASSQMGLAGPDTQYF. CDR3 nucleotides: TGTGCCAGCAGCCAGATGGGACTAGCGGGACCAGATACGCAGTATTTT.

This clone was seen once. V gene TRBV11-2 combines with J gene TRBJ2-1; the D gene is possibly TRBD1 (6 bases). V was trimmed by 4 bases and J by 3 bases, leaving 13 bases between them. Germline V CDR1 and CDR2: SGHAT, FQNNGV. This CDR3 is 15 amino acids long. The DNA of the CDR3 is TGTGCCAGCAGCTCAGTGGACAGCGACTACAATGAGCAGTTCTTC. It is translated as CASSSVDSDYNEQFF.

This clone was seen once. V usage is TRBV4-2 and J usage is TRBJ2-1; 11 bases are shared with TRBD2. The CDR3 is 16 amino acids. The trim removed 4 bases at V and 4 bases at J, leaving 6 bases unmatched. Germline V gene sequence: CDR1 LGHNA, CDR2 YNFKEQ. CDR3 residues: CASSLQTSGGYNEQFF. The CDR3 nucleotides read TGTGCCAGCAGCCTTCAAACTAGCGGGGGTTACAATGAGCAGTTCTTC.

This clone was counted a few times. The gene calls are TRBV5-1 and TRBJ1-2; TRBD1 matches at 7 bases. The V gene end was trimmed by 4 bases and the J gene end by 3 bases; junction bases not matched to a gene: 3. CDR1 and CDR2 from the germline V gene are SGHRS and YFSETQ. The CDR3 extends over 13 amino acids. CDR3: CASSQDRDYGYTF. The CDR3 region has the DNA TGCGCCAGCAGCCAAGACAGGGACTATGGCTACACCTTC.

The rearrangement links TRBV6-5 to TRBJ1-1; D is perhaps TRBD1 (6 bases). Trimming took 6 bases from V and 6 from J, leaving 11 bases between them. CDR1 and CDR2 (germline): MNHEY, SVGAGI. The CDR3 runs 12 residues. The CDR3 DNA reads TGTGCCAGCAGCTTAAGGGGGTCTGAAGCTTTCTTT. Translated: CASSLRGSEAFF.

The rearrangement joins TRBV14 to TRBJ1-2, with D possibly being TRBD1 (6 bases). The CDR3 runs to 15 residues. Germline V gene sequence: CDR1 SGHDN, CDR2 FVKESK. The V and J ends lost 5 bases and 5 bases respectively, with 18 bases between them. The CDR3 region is CASSKTAGTRYGYTF. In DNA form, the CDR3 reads TGTGCCAGCAGCAAAACAGCAGGGACACGTTATGGCTACACCTTC.

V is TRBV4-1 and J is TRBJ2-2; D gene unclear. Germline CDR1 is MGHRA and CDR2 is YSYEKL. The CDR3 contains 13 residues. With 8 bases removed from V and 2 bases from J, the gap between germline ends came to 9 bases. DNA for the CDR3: TGCGCCAGCGCCCATGATAACACCGGGGAGCTGTTTTTT. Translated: CASAHDNTGELFF.

In DNA, the CDR3 is TGTGCCAGCAGTTCAGGGGAAATACAGCCCCAGCATTTT. This gives the protein CASSSGEIQPQHF. The chain joins TRBV12-3 or TRBV12-4 to TRBJ1-5; tentative D call: TRBD1 (6 bases). V shed 4 bases and J shed 7 bases, with 11 bases lying between them. The CDR3 covers 13 residues.

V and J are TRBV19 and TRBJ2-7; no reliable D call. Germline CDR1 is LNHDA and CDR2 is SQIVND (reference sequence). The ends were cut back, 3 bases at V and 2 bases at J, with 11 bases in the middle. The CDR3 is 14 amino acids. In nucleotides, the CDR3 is TGTGCCAGTAGTATTGGCGTAGGCCCCTACGAGCAGTACTTC. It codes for CASSIGVGPYEQYF.

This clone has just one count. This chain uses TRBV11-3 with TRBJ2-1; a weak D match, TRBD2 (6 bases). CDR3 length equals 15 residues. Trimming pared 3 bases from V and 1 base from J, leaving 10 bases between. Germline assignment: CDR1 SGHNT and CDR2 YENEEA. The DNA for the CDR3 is TGTGCCAGCAGCTTGGGCGGGGTGTCCTACAATGAGCAGTTCTTC. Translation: CASSLGGVSYNEQFF.

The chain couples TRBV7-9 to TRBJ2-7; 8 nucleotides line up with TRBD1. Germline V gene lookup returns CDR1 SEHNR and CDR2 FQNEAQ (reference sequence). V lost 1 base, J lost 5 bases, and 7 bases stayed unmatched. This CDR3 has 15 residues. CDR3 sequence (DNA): TGTGCCAGCAGCTTAGGTCCGGGACAGGCTGACGAGCAGTACTTC. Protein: CASSLGPGQADEQYF.

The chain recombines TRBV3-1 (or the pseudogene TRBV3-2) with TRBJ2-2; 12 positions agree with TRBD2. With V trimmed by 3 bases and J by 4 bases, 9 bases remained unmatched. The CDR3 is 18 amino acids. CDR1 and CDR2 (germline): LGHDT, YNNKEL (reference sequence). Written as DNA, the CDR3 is TGTGCCAGCAGCCAGCGACCTGGACTAGCGGGGTCCACCGGGGAGCTGTTTTTT. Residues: CASSQRPGLAGSTGELFF.

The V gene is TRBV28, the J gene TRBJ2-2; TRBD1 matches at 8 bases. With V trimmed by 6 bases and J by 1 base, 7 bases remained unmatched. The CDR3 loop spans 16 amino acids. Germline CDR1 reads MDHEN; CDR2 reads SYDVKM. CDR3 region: CASRTGAWGNTGELFF. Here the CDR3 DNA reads TGTGCCAGCAGGACAGGGGCATGGGGGAACACCGGGGAGCTGTTTTTT.

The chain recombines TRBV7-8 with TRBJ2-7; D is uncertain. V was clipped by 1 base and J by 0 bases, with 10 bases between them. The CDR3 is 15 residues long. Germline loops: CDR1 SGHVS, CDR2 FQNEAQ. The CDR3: CASSLGRRSSYEQYF. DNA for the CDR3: TGTGCCAGCAGCTTAGGTCGACGAAGCTCCTACGAGCAGTACTTC.